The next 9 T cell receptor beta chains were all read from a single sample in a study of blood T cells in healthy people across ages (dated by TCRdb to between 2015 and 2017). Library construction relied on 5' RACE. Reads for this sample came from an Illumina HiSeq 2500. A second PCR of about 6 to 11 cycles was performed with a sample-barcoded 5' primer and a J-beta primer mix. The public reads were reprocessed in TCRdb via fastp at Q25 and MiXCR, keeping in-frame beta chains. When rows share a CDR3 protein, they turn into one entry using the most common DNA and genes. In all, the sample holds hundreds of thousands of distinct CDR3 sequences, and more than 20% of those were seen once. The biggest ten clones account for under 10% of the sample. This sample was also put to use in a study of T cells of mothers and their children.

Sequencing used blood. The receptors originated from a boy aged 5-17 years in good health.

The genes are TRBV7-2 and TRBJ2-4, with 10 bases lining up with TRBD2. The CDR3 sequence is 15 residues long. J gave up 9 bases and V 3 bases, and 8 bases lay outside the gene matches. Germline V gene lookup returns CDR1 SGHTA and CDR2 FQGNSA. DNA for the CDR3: TGTGCCAGCAGCTTCCGAGCGGGAGGGCGGCTCATTCAGTACTTC. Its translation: CASSFRAGGRLIQYF.

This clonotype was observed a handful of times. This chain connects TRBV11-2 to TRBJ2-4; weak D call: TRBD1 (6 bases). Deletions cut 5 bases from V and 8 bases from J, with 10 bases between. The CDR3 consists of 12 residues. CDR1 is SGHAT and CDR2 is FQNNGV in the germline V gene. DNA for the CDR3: TGTGCCAGCAGCACCAGACAGGACATTCAGTACTTC. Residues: CASSTRQDIQYF.

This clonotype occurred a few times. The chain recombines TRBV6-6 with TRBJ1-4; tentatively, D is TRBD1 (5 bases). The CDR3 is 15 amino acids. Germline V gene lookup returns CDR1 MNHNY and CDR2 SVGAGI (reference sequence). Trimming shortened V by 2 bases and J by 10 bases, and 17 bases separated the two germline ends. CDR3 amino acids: CASSYTGEFKGKLFF. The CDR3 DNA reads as TGTGCCAGCAGTTACACGGGGGAGTTTAAAGGAAAACTGTTTTTT.

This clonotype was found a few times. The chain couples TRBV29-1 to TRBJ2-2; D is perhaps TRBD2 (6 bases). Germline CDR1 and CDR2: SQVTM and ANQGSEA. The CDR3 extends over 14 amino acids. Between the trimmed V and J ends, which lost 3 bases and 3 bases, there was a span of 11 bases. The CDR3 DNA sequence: TGCAGCGTTGACGGGGGTTATGACACCGGGGAGCTGTTTTTT. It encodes CSVDGGYDTGELFF.

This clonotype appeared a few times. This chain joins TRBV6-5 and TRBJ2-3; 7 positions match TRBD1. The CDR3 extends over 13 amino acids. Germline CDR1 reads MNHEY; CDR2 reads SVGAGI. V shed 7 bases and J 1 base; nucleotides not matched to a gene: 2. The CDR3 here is CASNRGRTDTQYF. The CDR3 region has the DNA TGTGCCAGCAACAGGGGCCGCACAGATACGCAGTATTTT.

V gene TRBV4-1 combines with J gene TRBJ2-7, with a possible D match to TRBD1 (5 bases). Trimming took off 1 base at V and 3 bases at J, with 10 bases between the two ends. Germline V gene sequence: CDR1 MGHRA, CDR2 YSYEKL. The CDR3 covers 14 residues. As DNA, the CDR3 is TGCGCCAGCAGCCAAGGGGGCAGTGTCTACGAGCAGTACTTC. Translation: CASSQGGSVYEQYF.

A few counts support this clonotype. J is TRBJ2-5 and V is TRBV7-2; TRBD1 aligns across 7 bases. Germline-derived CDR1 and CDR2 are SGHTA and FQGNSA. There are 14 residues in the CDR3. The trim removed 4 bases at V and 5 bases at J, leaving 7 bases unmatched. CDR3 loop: CASSSGTVGETQYF. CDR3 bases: TGTGCCAGCAGCTCCGGGACAGTAGGGGAGACCCAGTACTTC.

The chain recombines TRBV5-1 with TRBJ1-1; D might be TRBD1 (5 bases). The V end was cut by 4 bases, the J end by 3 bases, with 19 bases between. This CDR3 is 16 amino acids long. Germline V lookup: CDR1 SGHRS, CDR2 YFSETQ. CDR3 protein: CASSVTGGRTYTEAFF. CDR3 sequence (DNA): TGCGCCAGCAGCGTGACCGGGGGGAGAACATACACTGAAGCTTTCTTT.

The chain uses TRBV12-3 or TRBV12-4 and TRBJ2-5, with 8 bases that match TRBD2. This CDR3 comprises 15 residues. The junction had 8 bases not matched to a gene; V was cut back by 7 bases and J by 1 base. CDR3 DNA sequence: TGTGCCAGCACTAAAACTAGCGGAGCCCAAGAGACCCAGTACTTC. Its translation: CASTKTSGAQETQYF.